The clone carrying this T cell receptor (beta chain) has at least ten counts. Its antigen is undetermined. This CDR3 comprises 12 residues. Germline V gene lookup returns CDR1 SEHNR and CDR2 FQNEAQ (reference sequence). V lost 5 bases and J lost 3, with 6 bases in between. Time point defined: newly diagnosed GD, antithyroid drugs for less than 3 months. From PBMCs, RNA was extracted and then used to make the TCR library. Arm-PCR with iRepertoire HTBI primers amplified the CDR3 regions for these TCR beta libraries. Methods used by the authors: 60 to 65 TRBV and approximately 13 TRBJ segments were identified across samples. One entry per CDR3 protein results from TCRdb running MiXCR on the multiplex PCR reads. Here the V and J calls rest on TCRdb's processing, not on the authors' analysis. Of approximately 350,000 distinct CDR3 sequences listed, about 17% were seen once; the top ten hold 20% to 25%. This record belongs to a study of regulatory T cells in long-lasting Graves disease. Study overall: New Graves' disease cases had less than 3 months of antithyroid drugs.

Overall study findings and caveats: The TCR repertoire of persistent Graves' patients was less diverse than that of newly diagnosed ones.

These same data were also listed under a study on T cells in Graves' hyperthyroidism and ophthalmopathy.

Sequencing used peripheral blood mononuclear cells (PBMCs), obtained at new diagnosis, from a patient treated with antithyroid drugs. The TCR comes from a woman aged 18-29 years with Graves disease. The chain recombines TRBV7-9 with TRBJ2-3; D gene ambiguous. CDR3 sequence (DNA): TGTGCCAGCAGCCTAAGGACAGATACGCAGTATTTT. Amino acid sequence: CASSLRTDTQYF.